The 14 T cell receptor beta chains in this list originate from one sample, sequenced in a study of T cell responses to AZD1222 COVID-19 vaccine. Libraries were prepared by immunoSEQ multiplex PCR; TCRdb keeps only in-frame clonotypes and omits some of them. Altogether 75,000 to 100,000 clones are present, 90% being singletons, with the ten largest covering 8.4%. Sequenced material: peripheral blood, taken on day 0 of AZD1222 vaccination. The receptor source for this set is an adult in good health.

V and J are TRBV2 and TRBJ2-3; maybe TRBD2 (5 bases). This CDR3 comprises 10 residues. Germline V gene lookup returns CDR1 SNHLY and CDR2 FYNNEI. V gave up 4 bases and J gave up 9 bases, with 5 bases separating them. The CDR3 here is CASSVATQYF. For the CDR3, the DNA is TGTGCCAGCAGTGTAGCGACGCAGTATTTT.

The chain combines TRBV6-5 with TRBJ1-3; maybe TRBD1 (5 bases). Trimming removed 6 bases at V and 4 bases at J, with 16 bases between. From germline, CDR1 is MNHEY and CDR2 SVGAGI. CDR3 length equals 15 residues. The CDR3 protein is CASSGQGLQGNTIYF. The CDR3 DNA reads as TGTGCCAGCAGCGGGCAGGGTTTACAGGGAAACACCATATATTTT.

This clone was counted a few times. The CDR3 DNA reads TGTGCCAGCAGTCCTGCCACTAGCGGATCCTACGAGCAGTACTTC. Translating gives CASSPATSGSYEQYF. The chain employs TRBV7-2 and TRBJ2-7; 8 positions match TRBD2. The CDR3 has 15 residues. The germline V gene encodes CDR1 SGHTA and CDR2 FQGNSA. V shed 6 bases and J 1 base; nucleotides not matched to a gene: 8.

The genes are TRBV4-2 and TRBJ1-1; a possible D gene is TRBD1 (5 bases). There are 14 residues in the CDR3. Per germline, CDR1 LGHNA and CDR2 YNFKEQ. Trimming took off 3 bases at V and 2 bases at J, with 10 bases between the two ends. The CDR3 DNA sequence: TGTGCCAGCAGCCATCCGACAGCAAACACTGAAGCTTTCTTT. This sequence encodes CASSHPTANTEAFF.

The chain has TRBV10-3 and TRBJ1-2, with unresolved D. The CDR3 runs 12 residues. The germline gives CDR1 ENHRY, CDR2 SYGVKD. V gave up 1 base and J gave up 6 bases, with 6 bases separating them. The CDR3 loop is CAISELAHGYTF. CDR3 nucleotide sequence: TGTGCCATCAGTGAGTTGGCCCATGGCTACACCTTC.

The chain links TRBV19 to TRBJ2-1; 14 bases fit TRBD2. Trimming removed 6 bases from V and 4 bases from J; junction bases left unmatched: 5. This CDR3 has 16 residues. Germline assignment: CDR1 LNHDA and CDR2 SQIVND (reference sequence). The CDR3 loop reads CASSRTSGGRYNEQFF. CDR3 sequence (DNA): TGTGCCAGTAGCCGGACTAGCGGGGGGAGGTACAATGAGCAGTTCTTC.

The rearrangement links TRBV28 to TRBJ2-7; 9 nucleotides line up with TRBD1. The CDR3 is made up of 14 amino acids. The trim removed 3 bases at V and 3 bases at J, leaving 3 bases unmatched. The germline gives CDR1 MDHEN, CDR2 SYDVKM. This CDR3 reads CASSFPTGGYEQYF. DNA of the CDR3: TGTGCCAGCAGTTTCCCGACAGGGGGCTACGAGCAGTACTTC.

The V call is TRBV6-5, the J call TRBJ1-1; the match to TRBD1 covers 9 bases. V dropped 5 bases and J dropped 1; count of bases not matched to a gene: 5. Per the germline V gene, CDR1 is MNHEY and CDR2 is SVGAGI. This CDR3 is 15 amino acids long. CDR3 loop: CASSTDRGANTEAFF. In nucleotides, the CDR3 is TGTGCCAGCAGTACGGACAGGGGCGCGAACACTGAAGCTTTCTTT.

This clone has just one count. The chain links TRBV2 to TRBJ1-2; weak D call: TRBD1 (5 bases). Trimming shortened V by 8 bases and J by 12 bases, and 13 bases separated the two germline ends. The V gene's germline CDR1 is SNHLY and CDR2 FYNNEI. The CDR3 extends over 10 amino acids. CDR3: CASHPGVNTF. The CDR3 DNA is TGTGCCAGCCACCCGGGGGTAAACACCTTC.

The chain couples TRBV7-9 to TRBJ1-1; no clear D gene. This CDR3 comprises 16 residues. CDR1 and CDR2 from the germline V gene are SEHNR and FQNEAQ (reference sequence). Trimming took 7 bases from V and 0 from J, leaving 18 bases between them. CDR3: CASTLAMSGLNTEAFF. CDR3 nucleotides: TGTGCCAGCACCCTAGCTATGTCGGGCCTGAACACTGAAGCTTTCTTT.

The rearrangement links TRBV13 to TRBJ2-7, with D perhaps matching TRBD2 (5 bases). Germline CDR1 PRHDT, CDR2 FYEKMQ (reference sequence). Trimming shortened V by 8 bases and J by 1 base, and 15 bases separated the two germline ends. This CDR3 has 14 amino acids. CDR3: CASSDEGSSYEQYF. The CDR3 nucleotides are TGTGCCAGCTCCGATGAGGGCAGTTCCTACGAGCAGTACTTC.

In DNA form, the CDR3 reads TGTGCCAGCAGCCAAGTGCCGGATAACACTGAAGCTTTCTTT. This translates into CASSQVPDNTEAFF. V is TRBV3-1 (or the pseudogene TRBV3-2) and J is TRBJ1-1, with unresolved D. CDR1 and CDR2 (germline): LGHDT, YNNKEL (reference sequence). V was clipped by 1 base and J by 2 bases, with 8 bases between them. The CDR3 totals 14 residues.

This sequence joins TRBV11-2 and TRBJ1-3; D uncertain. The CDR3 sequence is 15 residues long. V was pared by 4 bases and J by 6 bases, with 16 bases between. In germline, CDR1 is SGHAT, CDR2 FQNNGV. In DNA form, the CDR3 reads TGTGCCAGCAGCTCCTGGGGAGCTAGGGAAAACACCATATATTTT. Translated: CASSSWGARENTIYF.

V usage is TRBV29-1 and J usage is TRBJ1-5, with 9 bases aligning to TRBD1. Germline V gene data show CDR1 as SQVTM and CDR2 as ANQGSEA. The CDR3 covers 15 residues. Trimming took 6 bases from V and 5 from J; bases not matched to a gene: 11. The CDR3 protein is CSVATGGNGDQPQHF. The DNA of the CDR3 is TGCAGCGTAGCTACAGGGGGCAATGGGGATCAGCCCCAGCATTTT.